The 30 T cell receptor beta chains below were found in one sample sequenced in a study of shared clonotypes between healthy human individuals. Data came from immunoSEQ multiplex PCR; TCRdb stores just in-frame clones and leaves some out. Of around 2,000,000 clones in the sample, about 95% were seen once. Terminally differentiated effector memory CD45RA+ cells were excluded by CCR7 positive selection of CD45RO-negative cells. Sequenced sample: naive CD8+ T cells sorted from blood. These receptors were taken from a man between 18 and 35 years old in good health.

The chain couples TRBV2 to TRBJ2-3; 9 bases fit TRBD1. CDR1 is SNHLY and CDR2 is FYNNEI in the germline V gene. V gave up 10 bases and J gave up 4 bases; unmatched junction bases: 12. The CDR3 is 15 amino acids. CDR3 residues: CATRTGAGKADTQYF. The CDR3 DNA sequence: TGTGCCACCCGGACAGGGGCCGGAAAGGCAGATACGCAGTATTTT.

The V call is TRBV2, the J call TRBJ1-1; D not certain. Trimming removed 1 base at V and 6 bases at J, with 21 bases between. The germline CDR1 and CDR2 sequences are SNHLY and FYNNEI. The CDR3 consists of 17 residues. The CDR3 here is CASSEGPIPQIESEAFF. CDR3 sequence (DNA): TGTGCCAGCAGTGAAGGTCCCATTCCCCAGATCGAATCTGAAGCTTTCTTT.

The rearrangement uses TRBV7-9 and TRBJ2-5; D perhaps matches TRBD1 (5 bases). V lost 1 base, J lost 10 bases, and 13 bases lay in between. CDR1 is SEHNR and CDR2 is FQNEAQ in the germline V gene (reference sequence). The CDR3 extends over 13 amino acids. The CDR3 bases are TGTGCCAGCAGCTTAGTGGTTGGGGCTATCCAGTACTTC. As protein: CASSLVVGAIQYF.

The chain links TRBV6-6 to TRBJ2-7; D remains unclear. The germline V and J ends were trimmed by 4 bases and 0 bases, with 4 bases remaining between them. The CDR3 is made up of 12 amino acids. Germline V gives CDR1 MNHNY, CDR2 SVGAGI (reference sequence). In DNA form, the CDR3 reads TGTGCCAGCAGTTTCCACTCCTACGAGCAGTACTTC. It codes for CASSFHSYEQYF.

J is TRBJ1-2 and V is TRBV6-5; unclear D gene. V was clipped by 2 bases and J by 4 bases, with 11 bases between them. Germline V gene data show CDR1 as MNHEY and CDR2 as SVGAGI. The CDR3 covers 14 residues. The CDR3 sequence is CASSYLTQGYGYTF. The CDR3 DNA sequence: TGTGCCAGCAGTTACCTCACCCAAGGCTATGGCTACACCTTC.

A single count supports this clone. The chain is built from TRBV14 and TRBJ1-4; possibly TRBD1 for D (5 bases). The CDR3 spans 15 residues. The V end lost 3 bases, the J end lost 5 bases, and 13 bases lay between the germline ends. Germline CDR1 is SGHDN and CDR2 is FVKESK. The CDR3 coding sequence is TGTGCCAGCAGCCAGCTCCGGGACGACAATGAAAAACTGTTTTTT. This encodes CASSQLRDDNEKLFF.

This sequence joins TRBV7-9 and TRBJ1-2; TRBD1 is a possible D gene (5 bases). Germline CDR1 reads SEHNR; CDR2 reads FQNEAQ (reference sequence). This CDR3 region has 14 residues. Between the trimmed V and J ends, which lost 3 bases and 2 bases, there was a span of 10 bases. The CDR3 bases are TGTGCCAGCAGCTTGGGACTATCAAACTATGGCTACACCTTC. Translated: CASSLGLSNYGYTF.

The J gene is TRBJ2-7, the V gene TRBV27; 9 bases map to TRBD1. The germline V gene has CDR1 MNHEY and CDR2 SMNVEV (reference sequence). The CDR3 runs 16 residues. Unmatched junction bases numbered 12, after V lost 2 bases and J lost 7 bases. In DNA, the CDR3 is TGTGCCAGCAGTTTACCTCCCGGGACAGGGTATAGGGAGCAGTACTTC. Translated: CASSLPPGTGYREQYF.

The V call is TRBV19, the J call TRBJ2-7; D remains unclear. Deletions cut 5 bases from V and 1 base from J, with 9 bases between. The CDR3 sequence is 13 residues long. The V gene's germline CDR1 is LNHDA and CDR2 SQIVND (reference sequence). Written as DNA, the CDR3 is TGTGCCAGTAGTTTGCGGATTTCCTACGAGCAGTACTTC. Translating gives CASSLRISYEQYF. The whole variable domain, remainder taken from reference TRBV19 and TRBJ2-7, is DGGITQSPKYLFRKEGQNVTLSCEQNLNHDAMYWYRQDPGQGLRLIYYSQIVNDFQKGDIAEGYSVSREKKESFPLTVTSAQKNPTAFYLCASSLRISYEQYFGPGTRLTVT.

The rearrangement uses TRBV28 and TRBJ2-7; D is unclear. The V gene's germline CDR1 is MDHEN and CDR2 SYDVKM. This CDR3 contains 14 residues. Trimming cost V 1 base and J 1 base, with 8 bases left between them. The CDR3 sequence: CASSLSDLSYEQYF. The CDR3 DNA reads TGTGCCAGCAGTTTATCCGACTTGTCCTACGAGCAGTACTTC.

V is TRBV9 and J is TRBJ1-2; D may be TRBD1 (6 bases). Between the trimmed V and J ends, which lost 5 bases and 4 bases, there was a span of 9 bases. The germline gives CDR1 SGDLS, CDR2 YYNGEE. The CDR3 runs to 12 residues. CDR3 amino acids: CASRGGIYGYTF. The CDR3 nucleotides read TGTGCCAGCAGAGGGGGGATCTATGGCTACACCTTC.

This clone occurred once. The chain couples TRBV6-1 to TRBJ1-3; unclear D gene. CDR3 length: 16 amino acids. Trimming removed 3 bases at V and 4 bases at J, with 16 bases between. Germline lookup yields CDR1 MNHNS and CDR2 SASEGT. CDR3 bases: TGTGCCAGCAGTGAGTTCGGAGGATCGCCCGGAAACACCATATATTTT. Translated, it gives CASSEFGGSPGNTIYF.

CDR3 in amino acids: CASSASDTQYF. DNA for the CDR3: TGTGCCAGCAGCGCTTCAGATACGCAGTATTTT. The J gene is TRBJ2-3, the V gene TRBV13; D unresolved. Germline lookup yields CDR1 PRHDT and CDR2 FYEKMQ (reference sequence). V was trimmed by 5 bases and J by 4 bases, leaving 4 bases between them. The CDR3 is 11 amino acids.

A remark on this clone: Other DNA sequences in this specimen translate into the identical CDR3. The chain links TRBV19 to TRBJ2-1, with TRBD2 matching over 7 bases. The germline CDR1 and CDR2 sequences are LNHDA and SQIVND (reference sequence). The CDR3 totals 14 residues. V lost 5 bases and J lost 7; bases outside the gene matches: 8. DNA for the CDR3: TGTGCCAGTAGTTGGGGGGAGGGCCTGAATGAGCAGTTCTTC. Translated, it gives CASSWGEGLNEQFF.

The gene calls are TRBV28 and TRBJ2-2; D is possibly TRBD2 (5 bases). From germline, CDR1 is MDHEN and CDR2 SYDVKM. CDR3 length: 17 amino acids. Trimming shortened V by 5 bases and J by 7 bases, and 23 bases separated the two germline ends. The CDR3 here is CASSTILAPPPSGELFF. The CDR3 DNA is TGTGCCAGCAGTACCATCCTAGCCCCCCCACCCAGCGGGGAGCTGTTTTTT.

This clone was recorded once. The chain joins TRBV5-4 to TRBJ2-3, with 9 bases that match TRBD2. CDR1 is SGHNT, CDR2 YYREEE, per germline (reference sequence). The CDR3 is 16 amino acids. V was clipped by 1 base and J by 2 bases; unmatched bases: 5. CDR3 DNA sequence: TGTGCCAGCAGCTTGCCCCCTAGCGGGGTCACAGATACGCAGTATTTT. Amino acid sequence: CASSLPPSGVTDTQYF.

The gene calls are TRBV19 and TRBJ2-2; 11 nucleotides match TRBD2. V lost 10 bases and J lost 10; bases outside the gene matches: 14. Germline loops: CDR1 LNHDA, CDR2 SQIVND (reference sequence). The CDR3 runs 15 residues. CDR3 coding DNA: TGTGCCACCCGGACTAGCGGGTATCGAAATGAGGAGCTGTTTTTT. Protein product: CATRTSGYRNEELFF.

The rearrangement uses TRBV15 and TRBJ2-2, with TRBD2 identical over 9 bases. The length of the CDR3 is 16 residues. Trimming removed 0 bases from V and 5 bases from J; junction bases left unmatched: 4. The V gene's germline CDR1 is LNHNV and CDR2 YYDKDF (reference sequence). In nucleotides, the CDR3 is TGTGCCACCAGCAGAGATATTGGACTAGCGACCGGGGAGCTGTTTTTT. This codes for CATSRDIGLATGELFF.

The chain carries TRBV7-9 and TRBJ2-7, with 8 bases fitting TRBD2. CDR3 length equals 15 residues. Germline values: CDR1 SEHNR, CDR2 FQNEAQ (reference sequence). The J segment lost 3 bases and the V segment lost 4 bases, leaving 8 bases of the junction unmatched. This CDR3 is CASSSTSGEDYEQYF. The CDR3 DNA sequence: TGTGCCAGCAGCTCTACTAGCGGAGAAGACTACGAGCAGTACTTC.

As concerns this clone: At the DNA level, this CDR3 is encoded by other sequences in the same sample as well. This chain links TRBV6-5 with TRBJ2-7, with 11 bases identical to TRBD2. Germline values: CDR1 MNHEY, CDR2 SVGAGI. The CDR3 loop spans 15 amino acids. V gave up 6 bases and J gave up 2 bases; unmatched junction bases: 6. The CDR3 spells CASSPGTSGTYEQYF. Here the CDR3 DNA reads TGTGCCAGCAGCCCCGGGACTAGCGGAACCTACGAGCAGTACTTC.

The chain is built from TRBV5-6 and TRBJ2-7, with D tentatively TRBD1 (6 bases). The CDR3 sequence is 14 residues long. The V end was cut by 2 bases, the J end by 3 bases, with 12 bases between. Germline-derived CDR1 and CDR2 are SGHDT and YYEEEE. CDR3 region: CASSFGGQNYEQYF. The CDR3 DNA is TGTGCCAGCAGCTTCGGCGGACAGAACTACGAGCAGTACTTC.

This chain connects TRBV5-6 to TRBJ2-3; possibly TRBD2 for D (5 bases). V was pared by 0 bases and J by 0 bases, with 14 bases between. CDR1 is SGHDT, CDR2 YYEEEE, per germline. The CDR3 spans 17 residues. The CDR3 region has the DNA TGTGCCAGCAGCTTGGGGATCACGGGAACTAGCACAGATACGCAGTATTTT. It specifies CASSLGITGTSTDTQYF. The whole variable domain, remainder taken from reference TRBV5-6 and TRBJ2-3, is DAGVTQSPTHLIKTRGQQVTLRCSPKSGHDTVSWYQQALGQGPQFIFQYYEEEERQRGNFPDRFSGHQFPNYSSELNVNALLLGDSALYLCASSLGITGTSTDTQYFGPGTRLTVL.

The genes are TRBV5-4 and TRBJ2-3, with D possibly being TRBD2 (6 bases). The length of the CDR3 is 16 residues. V was clipped by 0 bases and J by 4 bases, with 15 bases between them. Germline V gene lookup returns CDR1 SGHNT and CDR2 YYREEE (reference sequence). CDR3 residues: CASSLEGGEAADTQYF. The CDR3 DNA reads as TGTGCCAGCAGCTTGGAGGGCGGGGAGGCCGCAGATACGCAGTATTTT.

The chain is built from TRBV7-8 and TRBJ2-7; 9 bases align to TRBD1. J lost 2 bases, V lost 3 bases, and 8 bases had no gene match. Germline V lookup: CDR1 SGHVS, CDR2 FQNEAQ. The CDR3 has 16 residues. The CDR3 coding sequence is TGTGCCAGCAGCTTTGACCGGGACAGGGAAACCTACGAGCAGTACTTC. This translates into CASSFDRDRETYEQYF.

The V and J genes are TRBV15 and TRBJ2-1; 7 nucleotides line up with TRBD2. V dropped 5 bases and J dropped 1; count of bases not matched to a gene: 2. Germline V gives CDR1 LNHNV, CDR2 YYDKDF (reference sequence). The length of the CDR3 is 14 residues. In DNA form, the CDR3 reads TGTGCCACCAGCGGGGGGGATTCCTACAATGAGCAGTTCTTC. Translated, it gives CATSGGDSYNEQFF. Based on the CDR3 plus reference TRBV15 and TRBJ2-1, the full variable domain is DAMVIQNPRYQVTQFGKPVTLSCSQTLNHNVMYWYQQKSSQAPKLLFHYYDKDFNNEADTPDNFQSRRPNTSFCFLDIRSPGLGDTAMYLCATSGGDSYNEQFFGPGTRLTVL.

The genes are TRBV27 and TRBJ2-5; 9 nucleotides match TRBD2. V shed 5 bases, J shed 5 bases, and the junction held 15 bases outside the gene matches. Germline lookup yields CDR1 MNHEY and CDR2 SMNVEV (reference sequence). CDR3 size: 17 residues. The CDR3, as DNA: TGTGCCAGCAGTGCCTTAGCGGGGGTTCGCCGAGGCGAGACCCAGTACTTC. Translated: CASSALAGVRRGETQYF.

This chain links TRBV11-3 with TRBJ2-7, with 9 bases fitting TRBD1. Germline assignment: CDR1 SGHNT and CDR2 YENEEA. This CDR3 contains 17 residues. Germline trimming cut 4 bases from V and 1 base from J; bases unmatched to any gene: 11. The CDR3 DNA is TGTGCCAGCAGCTACCTTCAACCGGGACAGGGATCCTACGAGCAGTACTTC. Residues: CASSYLQPGQGSYEQYF.

The V and J genes are TRBV9 and TRBJ2-1, with TRBD1 matching over 7 bases. Germline trimming cut 7 bases from V and 0 bases from J; bases unmatched to any gene: 13. The germline V gene has CDR1 SGDLS and CDR2 YYNGEE. The CDR3 is 17 residues long. CDR3 region: CASGDRVLPGSYNEQFF. CDR3 bases: TGTGCCAGCGGCGACAGGGTTCTCCCGGGCTCCTACAATGAGCAGTTCTTC.

The chain is built from TRBV4-3 and TRBJ2-2; 8 positions match TRBD2. J gave up 4 bases and V 0 bases, and 7 bases lay outside the gene matches. CDR3 length: 17 amino acids. Per germline, CDR1 LGHNA and CDR2 YSLEER. DNA of the CDR3: TGCGCCAGCAGCCAAGACCCCTGGCTAGCGGGCACCGGGGAGCTGTTTTTT. Translating it yields CASSQDPWLAGTGELFF.

The chain couples TRBV11-2 to TRBJ2-3; tentatively, D is TRBD1 (6 bases). The CDR3 sequence is 14 residues long. Germline V gene lookup returns CDR1 SGHAT and CDR2 FQNNGV. Trimming removed 5 bases from V and 4 bases from J, with 13 bases in between. The CDR3 region has the DNA TGTGCCAGCAGCCCTCCGGACAGACCAGATACGCAGTATTTT. Translated, it gives CASSPPDRPDTQYF.